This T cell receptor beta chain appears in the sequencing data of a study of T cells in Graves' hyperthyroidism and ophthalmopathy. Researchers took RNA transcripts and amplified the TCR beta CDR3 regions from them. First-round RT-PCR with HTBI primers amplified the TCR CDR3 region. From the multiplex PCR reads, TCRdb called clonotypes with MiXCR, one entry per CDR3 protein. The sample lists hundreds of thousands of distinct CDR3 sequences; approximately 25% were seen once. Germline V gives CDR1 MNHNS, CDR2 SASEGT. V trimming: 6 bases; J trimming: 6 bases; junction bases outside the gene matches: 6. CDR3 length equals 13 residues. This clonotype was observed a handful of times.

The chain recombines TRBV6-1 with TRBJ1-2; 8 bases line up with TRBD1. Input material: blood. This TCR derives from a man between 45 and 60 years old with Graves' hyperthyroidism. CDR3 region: CASSRQGLDGYTF. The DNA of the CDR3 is TGTGCCAGCAGCAGACAGGGGTTGGATGGCTACACCTTC.